This TCR beta chain comes out of a study of T cells after yellow fever vaccination. This clonotype was detected many times. Template-switching 5'RACE yielded the TCR cDNA; a universal primer site and UMIs were added in the process. TCRdb re-derived calls from the 5' RACE reads in MiXCR, one entry per CDR3 protein. The data show about 130,000 distinct CDR3 sequences, 6% to 8% seen once. This material consisted of CD4+ T cells sorted from PBMCs, taken approximately 11 days after the first yellow fever vaccination. The TCR was taken from a man younger than 35 who received the YFV17D yellow fever vaccine.

Here the CDR3 reads CASSRHSGTGNIQYF. CDR3 coding DNA: TGTGCCAGCAGTCGCCACTCAGGGACAGGAAACATTCAGTACTTC. The chain joins TRBV12-3 or TRBV12-4 to TRBJ2-4, with 8 positions matching TRBD1. Trimming took 5 bases from V and 6 from J; bases not matched to a gene: 9. CDR3 length: 15 amino acids.